This paragraph reports one T cell receptor (beta chain). No antigen is known for it. The beta constant-region primer was an equimolar mix of two oligonucleotides covering TRBC1 and TRBC2. Nested alpha and beta constant-region primers with the SP2 primer drove four PCR rounds on ligated cDNA. Via MiXCR, TCRdb re-called the UMI-ligation and nested PCR reads, giving one row per CDR3 protein. The sample yields around 140,000 distinct CDR3 sequences, 15% to 25% seen once. This entry is derived from a study of naive and memory T cell subsets. Notes on the study in general: Naive repertoires, especially CD8, held a few larger clonotypes, possibly memory cells re-expressing CD45RA.

The TCR was taken from a human donor in good health. Sequencing was performed on naive CD8+ T cells from blood.

The CDR3 is CASSSRTGEGYTF. CDR3 DNA sequence: TGTGCCAGCAGTTCCCGGACAGGGGAAGGCTACACCTTC. V is TRBV6-6 and J is TRBJ1-2; 9 positions match TRBD1. V lost 4 bases to trimming and J lost 8 bases; unmatched junction nucleotides: 5. This CDR3 region has 13 residues. Germline CDR1 MNHNY, CDR2 SVGAGI (reference sequence).